This T cell receptor beta chain originates from a study of Ad26.COV2.S vaccination and SARS-CoV-2 variants. The CDR3 sequence is 15 residues long. Unmatched junction bases numbered 7, after V lost 6 bases and J lost 2 bases. Per the germline V gene, CDR1 is MDHEN and CDR2 is SYDVKM. This clone came up a few times. Its target is unknown. The assay was immunoSEQ multiplex PCR, and TCRdb's table has in-frame clones only and misses some. Altogether a few hundred thousand clones are present, about 92% being singletons, with the ten largest covering less than 5.5%. Whole-study results and caveats: Compared with placebo recipients, vaccine recipients had higher spike-specific TCR breadth. Reportedly, spike-specific CD8+ and CD4+ T cell responses achieved substantial breadth once vaccination had taken place.

As to treatment: roughly 20 received Ad26.COV2.S at low or high dose, single or two shots; 5 received placebo; per-sample allocation not given. All samples were drawn on day 63, counting from the first vaccine or placebo injection. The source is a person between 18 and 65 years old who received the Ad26.COV2.S COVID-19 vaccine or a placebo. V gene TRBV28 combines with J gene TRBJ2-7, with TRBD2 identical over 10 bases. The sample consisted of peripheral blood, taken in a trial of Ad26.COV2.S vaccine versus placebo. CDR3 nucleotides: TGTGCCAGCAGCCTGTTGAGCGGGAGGGCCTACGAGCAGTACTTC. Its protein is CASSLLSGRAYEQYF. Together with reference TRBV28 and TRBJ2-7, the CDR3 gives the full variable domain: DVKVTQSSRYLVKRTGEKVFLECVQDMDHENMFWYRQDPGLGLRLIYFSYDVKMKEKGDIPEGYSVSREKKERFSLILESASTNQTSMYLCASSLLSGRAYEQYFGPGTRLTVT.